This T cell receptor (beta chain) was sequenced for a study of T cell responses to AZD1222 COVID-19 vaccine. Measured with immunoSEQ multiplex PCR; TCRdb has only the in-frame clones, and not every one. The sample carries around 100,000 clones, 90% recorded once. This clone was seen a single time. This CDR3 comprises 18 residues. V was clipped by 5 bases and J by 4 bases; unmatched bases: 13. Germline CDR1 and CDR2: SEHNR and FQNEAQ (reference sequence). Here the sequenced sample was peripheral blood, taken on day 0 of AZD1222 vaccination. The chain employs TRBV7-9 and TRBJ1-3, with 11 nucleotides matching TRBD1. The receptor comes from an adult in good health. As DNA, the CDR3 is TGTGCCAGCAGCCGGACGCCTGGGACAGGGGGGGGAGGAAACACCATATATTTT. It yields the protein CASSRTPGTGGGGNTIYF.